One and the same sample provided the 21 T cell receptor beta chains below, sequenced in a study of blood T cells in healthy people across ages (dated by TCRdb to between 2014 and 2017). Libraries were constructed by 5' RACE. Sequenced on an Illumina HiSeq 2500. A second PCR of 7 to 11 cycles was performed with a sample-barcoded 5' primer and a J-beta primer mix. The public reads were reanalyzed by TCRdb: fastp trimming at Q25, MiXCR alignment, in-frame beta chains only. Each entry merges the rows of one CDR3 protein and shows their most common DNA and genes. The sample table shows hundreds of thousands of distinct CDR3 sequences, and around 27% are seen once. 3% to 4% of the sample goes to the ten largest clones. The data also belong to a second study, concerning T cells of mothers and their children.

Sequencing input: blood. All receptors derive from a boy aged 2 to 9 in good health.

Comments on this clonotype: Compared with germline, one end of the junction differs, possibly owing to a read error. V is TRBV20-1 and J is TRBJ1-2, with D uncertain. The CDR3 contains 13 residues. The V gene's germline CDR1 is DFQATT and CDR2 SNEGSKA (reference sequence). The CDR3, as DNA: TGCAGTGCTAGCGACGCCGAGGGCTATGGCTACCCCTTC. Encoded protein: CSASDAEGYGYPF.

The chain links TRBV10-3 to TRBJ2-4, with D tentatively TRBD2 (5 bases). Germline loops: CDR1 ENHRY, CDR2 SYGVKD. Trimming removed 3 bases at V and 3 bases at J, with 9 bases between. CDR3 length: 14 residues. The CDR3 region is CAISDGVGKNIQYF. DNA for the CDR3: TGTGCCATCAGTGACGGGGTGGGCAAAAACATTCAGTACTTC.

In its sample, this clonotype was seen many times. The chain recombines TRBV29-1 with TRBJ1-6; 9 bases map to TRBD1. The CDR3 loop spans 13 amino acids. V shed 6 bases and J 7 bases; nucleotides not matched to a gene: 4. CDR1 is SQVTM, CDR2 ANQGSEA, per germline. The CDR3, as DNA: TGCAGCGTCGGAACAGGGGGCAATTCACCCCTCCACTTT. Its protein is CSVGTGGNSPLHF.

This clonotype was counted only a few times. The V call is TRBV11-2, the J call TRBJ2-5; TRBD2 might be the D (6 bases). This CDR3 has 16 amino acids. The V and J ends lost 3 bases and 5 bases respectively, with 19 bases between them. CDR1 is SGHAT, CDR2 FQNNGV, per germline. CDR3 in amino acids: CASSFSLGGLRETQYF. The CDR3 nucleotides are TGTGCCAGCAGCTTCTCTTTAGGCGGACTACGTGAGACCCAGTACTTC.

The chain is built from TRBV3-1 and TRBJ2-1, with a possible D match to TRBD2 (6 bases). This CDR3 contains 12 residues. The germline V and J ends were trimmed by 2 bases and 11 bases, with 10 bases remaining between them. Germline-derived CDR1 and CDR2 are LGHDT and YNNKEL (reference sequence). The chain's CDR3 is CASSQKGLQQFF. The DNA for the CDR3 is TGTGCCAGCAGCCAAAAGGGACTCCAGCAGTTCTTC.

The chain carries TRBV29-1 and TRBJ2-3; D is undetermined. The V gene's germline CDR1 is SQVTM and CDR2 ANQGSEA. Trimming shortened V by 4 bases and J by 2 bases, and 13 bases separated the two germline ends. This CDR3 spans 14 amino acids. The CDR3: CSVVSRTNTDTQYF. The CDR3, as DNA: TGCAGCGTTGTATCTCGGACCAACACAGATACGCAGTATTTT.

There are a few counts of this clonotype. A much larger clone lies a single base off, so this may be a read error. CDR3 amino acids: CSVVRGFYQFNEQYF. For the CDR3, the DNA is TGCAGCGTTGTTCGGGGTTTTTATCAATTCAATGAGCAGTACTTC. The J gene is TRBJ2-5, the V gene TRBV29-1; the D gene is possibly TRBD2 (5 bases). V was cut by 4 bases and J by 11 bases, with 26 bases left in between. The germline V gene encodes CDR1 SQVTM and CDR2 ANQGSEA. The CDR3 length is 15 residues.

This clonotype has only a few counts. The V gene is TRBV19, the J gene TRBJ2-3, with a weak D call TRBD2 (7 bases). V was shortened by 3 bases and J by 5 bases, with 15 bases between the two germline ends. The germline V gene encodes CDR1 LNHDA and CDR2 SQIVND (reference sequence). The length of the CDR3 is 15 residues. The CDR3 region has the DNA TGTGCCAGTAGTATGGGGGGGGCGAGTCGAGATACGCAGTATTTT. This encodes CASSMGGASRDTQYF.

This clonotype was observed a few times. It is unclear where the CDR3 begins or ends on the DNA, so no DNA is shown, and the CDR3 is as TCRdb lists it. V and J are TRBV6-5 and TRBJ2-3; whether TRBD1, the table's D call, matches the DNA was not checked. The CDR3 is 20 amino acids in total, end residues counted. The germline V gene encodes CDR1 MNHEY and CDR2 SVGAGI. The CDR3 protein is CASSSSTSGGSYALKDTQYF.

The V call is TRBV7-2, the J call TRBJ2-5; 7 bases map to TRBD1. V dropped 3 bases and J dropped 0; count of bases not matched to a gene: 13. Germline values: CDR1 SGHTA, CDR2 FQGNSA. The length of the CDR3 is 18 residues. CDR3 coding DNA: TGTGCCAGCAGCTTGACAGGGTCGGGGAACCCGTACCAAGAGACCCAGTACTTC. As protein: CASSLTGSGNPYQETQYF.

The sample holds one count of this clonotype. V usage is TRBV7-2 and J usage is TRBJ1-2; D gene ambiguous. Germline values: CDR1 SGHTA, CDR2 FQGNSA. V was cut by 5 bases and J by 2 bases, with 9 bases left in between. CDR3 length equals 13 residues. The CDR3 protein is CASSPSENYGYTF. In DNA form, the CDR3 reads TGTGCCAGCAGCCCGAGCGAAAACTATGGCTACACCTTC.

This rearrangement joins TRBV20-1 to TRBJ2-1, with 12 nucleotides matching TRBD2. Germline trimming cut 0 bases from V and 9 bases from J; bases unmatched to any gene: 9. The V gene's germline CDR1 is DFQATT and CDR2 SNEGSKA (reference sequence). The CDR3 covers 16 residues. The CDR3 region is CSARDWTSGVMGEQFF. The CDR3 DNA is TGCAGTGCTAGAGATTGGACTAGCGGGGTGATGGGTGAGCAGTTCTTC.

The rearrangement joins TRBV30 to TRBJ2-5, with D perhaps TRBD1 (5 bases). The DNA end lines up better with TRBJ2-7; the J call may be wrong. CDR3 length equals 17 residues. Germline V gene sequence: CDR1 GTSNPN, CDR2 SVGIG (reference sequence). This chain's CDR3 is CAWSSPRTYPGSYEQYF. The CDR3 nucleotides read TGTGCCTGGAGTTCCCCCCGGACATACCCTGGGTCCTACGAGCAGTACTTC.

The rearrangement joins TRBV9 to TRBJ2-5; D call uncertain. V was cut by 0 bases and J by 5 bases, with 11 bases left in between. Germline V lookup: CDR1 SGDLS, CDR2 YYNGEE. The CDR3 is 14 amino acids. CDR3 bases: TGTGCCAGCAGCGTAGCTACGGGCCCGGAGACCCAGTACTTC. This codes for CASSVATGPETQYF.

There are a few counts of this clonotype. The rearrangement joins TRBV6-2 or TRBV6-3 to TRBJ2-1; 13 nucleotides align to TRBD2. The CDR3 is made up of 18 amino acids. Per the germline V gene, CDR1 is MNHEY and CDR2 is SVGEGT. V gave up 6 bases and J gave up 6 bases; unmatched junction bases: 14. The CDR3 protein is CASSEHRVRTSGSNEQFF. The CDR3, as DNA: TGTGCCAGCAGCGAGCATCGTGTTAGGACTAGCGGGAGCAATGAGCAGTTCTTC.

The chain employs TRBV27 and TRBJ2-5; D not certain. Germline V CDR1 and CDR2: MNHEY, SMNVEV (reference sequence). V was pared by 6 bases and J by 2 bases, with 13 bases between. The length of the CDR3 is 14 residues. CDR3 loop: CASRLTALQETQYF. The DNA of the CDR3 is TGTGCCAGCAGGCTCACAGCGCTACAAGAGACCCAGTACTTC.

This clonotype was observed a handful of times. The J gene is TRBJ2-5, the V gene TRBV7-7; D remains unclear. The end of the DNA fits TRBJ2-1 better, so the J call may be wrong. The CDR3 consists of 13 residues. Germline V CDR1 and CDR2: SSHAT, FNYEAQ (reference sequence). The CDR3 DNA reads as TGTGCCAGCAGCGTAGGGATCTACAATGAGCAGTTCTTC. Translation: CASSVGIYNEQFF.

The chain carries TRBV6-5 and TRBJ2-2; tentative D call: TRBD2 (5 bases). The germline gives CDR1 MNHEY, CDR2 SVGAGI. V was trimmed by 7 bases and J by 5 bases, leaving 11 bases between them. The length of the CDR3 is 13 residues. CDR3 nucleotide sequence: TGTGCCAGCACTTATCGGGATACCGGGGAGCTGTTTTTT. Protein product: CASTYRDTGELFF.

This chain joins TRBV19 and TRBJ2-5; 12 bases map to TRBD2. The CDR3 contains 15 residues. The V and J ends lost 5 bases and 6 bases, in that order; junction bases with no gene match: 7. Germline loops: CDR1 LNHDA, CDR2 SQIVND (reference sequence). CDR3 sequence reads: CASSRTSGNTKTQYF. The CDR3 nucleotides are TGTGCCAGTAGTCGGACTAGCGGGAACACGAAGACCCAGTACTTC.

This clonotype was observed a few times. This chain links TRBV9 with TRBJ2-1, with TRBD2 identical over 8 bases. Gene TRBJ2-5 matches the end of the DNA better, so the J call may be wrong. Per the germline V gene, CDR1 is SGDLS and CDR2 is YYNGEE. There are 16 residues in the CDR3. Here the CDR3 reads CASSVDPGLVSETQYF. The DNA for the CDR3 is TGTGCCAGCAGCGTAGACCCGGGACTAGTATCCGAGACCCAGTACTTC.

This clonotype was seen a handful of times. The rearrangement uses TRBV5-1 and TRBJ1-1; a possible D gene is TRBD1 (5 bases). CDR1 and CDR2 (germline): SGHRS, YFSETQ. The CDR3 is made up of 17 amino acids. Between the trimmed V and J ends, which lost 1 base and 0 bases, there was a span of 16 bases. The CDR3 DNA sequence: TGCGCCAGCAGCTTGTCAGGGAATTATTTGATGAACACTGAAGCTTTCTTT. Protein sequence: CASSLSGNYLMNTEAFF.